This T cell receptor (beta chain) came from a study of shared clonotypes between healthy human individuals. Concerning this clone itself: Its target is unknown.

The method was immunoSEQ multiplex PCR; TCRdb's version includes in-frame clones alone and lacks a portion of them. The repertoire has about 2.4 million clones, approximately 94% of them found once; the top ten carry 0.36%. General study findings and limits: When naive CD4 clonotypes were compared across a few donors, around 5% were shared. The low donor count limited represented genetic and exposure-history diversity.

The length of the CDR3 is 14 residues. The germline CDR1 and CDR2 sequences are MNHEY and SVGAGI. Trimming removed 4 bases from V and 1 base from J, with 10 bases in between. The chain carries TRBV6-5 and TRBJ1-1, with unresolved D. Sequences were obtained from naive CD4+ T cells from PBMCs. Sample subset: CD45RA+ positively selected. This TCR came from a man between 18 and 29 years old in good health. Some clones in this sample may be carry-over from other donors' samples. The CDR3 DNA reads as TGTGCCAGCAGTTCAGGCAGCACGAACACTGAAGCTTTCTTT. Its protein product is CASSSGSTNTEAFF.